The rows below give T cell receptor beta chains drawn from one sample of a study of T cell responses to AZD1222 COVID-19 vaccine. Clones were sequenced by immunoSEQ multiplex PCR, and TCRdb holds only the in-frame ones, with some missing. The data hold roughly 120,000 clones, with over 85% observed a single time. Sequenced material: peripheral blood, taken on day 0 of AZD1222 vaccination. These receptors originate from an adult in good health. The CDR3 runs from the conserved cysteine through the conserved F or W. A D gene is named only where the DNA matches it firmly. Size is omitted from some rows. Given values are once, few, many or a class for expanded clones.

size	V	J	D	DNA	CDR3
NA	TRBV7-2	TRBJ2-3	TRBD2	TGTGCCAGCAGCGCCCGGGAGGGGGGGACGCAGTATTTT	CASSAREGGTQYF
once	TRBV18	TRBJ1-3	NA	TGTGCCAGCTCACCCGGACTAGGATCAGCTGGAAACACCATATATTTT	CASSPGLGSAGNTIYF
NA	TRBV19	TRBJ1-5	NA	TGTGCCAGTACTGGGCAGAGCAATCAGCCCCAGCATTTT	CASTGQSNQPQHF
NA	TRBV12-3/TRBV12-4	TRBJ1-2	NA	TGTGCCAGCAGTTTCCAGGGCTATGGCTACACCTTC	CASSFQGYGYTF
NA	TRBV15	TRBJ1-1	NA	TGTGCCACCAGCAGAGATCGGGGGGCGGGCATGAACACTGAAGCTTTCTTT	CATSRDRGAGMNTEAFF
NA	TRBV2	TRBJ2-3	TRBD1	TGTGCCAGCCAGGACAGGGCCCGAACAGATACGCAGTATTTT	CASQDRARTDTQYF
NA	TRBV5-1	TRBJ2-5	TRBD1	TGCGCCAGCAGCGGGCGGACAGGGGAAGAGACCCAGTACTTC	CASSGRTGEETQYF
NA	TRBV27	TRBJ2-1	TRBD2	TGTGCCAGCAGCGGACTAGGTAGGGTCAATGAGCAGTTCTTC	CASSGLGRVNEQFF
NA	TRBV5-1	TRBJ2-6	TRBD1	TGCGCCAGCAGCTTGGTAACAGGGGGTAGTGGGGCCAACGTCCTGACTTTC	CASSLVTGGSGANVLTF
NA	TRBV25-1	TRBJ1-3	NA	TGTGCCAGCAGTCCCCTCCTACAGCGGTCCTCTGGAAACACCATATATTTT	CASSPLLQRSSGNTIYF
NA	TRBV18	TRBJ2-7	NA	TGTGCCAGCTCAAGTCCTGGCTCCAAAAGGTATAGTATAAACTCCTACGAGCAGTACTTC	CASSSPGSKRYSINSYEQYF
NA	TRBV10-2	TRBJ1-1	TRBD1	TGCGCCAGCAGTGAGTCGCGGATAGGGGGCGCCTCATTT	CASSESRIGGASF
once	TRBV5-1	TRBJ2-3	NA	TGCGCCAGCAGCTTGGCCGGGGCAACAGATACGCAGTATTTT	CASSLAGATDTQYF
few	TRBV9	TRBJ2-1	TRBD2	TGTGCCAGCAGCCCCGGGACTAGGGCCAATGAGCAGTTCTTC	CASSPGTRANEQFF
once	TRBV7-3	TRBJ2-3	NA	TGTGCCAGCAGCCAGGGGCGCAGACACACAGATACGCAGTATTTT	CASSQGRRHTDTQYF
NA	TRBV9	TRBJ1-6	NA	TGTGCCAGCAGCGTAGACGGACATATGGGGAATTCACCCCTCCACTTT	CASSVDGHMGNSPLHF
NA	TRBV7-9	TRBJ1-2	NA	TGTGCCAGCAGCTTAACTCCCAGGGTGGGCTATGGCTACACCTTC	CASSLTPRVGYGYTF
NA	TRBV6-4	TRBJ2-2	NA	TGTGCCAGCAAAGGCTCCAGAGGGACCGGGGAGCTGTTTTTT	CASKGSRGTGELFF
NA	TRBV19	TRBJ2-2	NA	TGTGCCAGTAGTACTTCAGGTGACACCGGGGAGCTGTTTTTT	CASSTSGDTGELFF
few	TRBV2	TRBJ1-5	NA	TGTGCCAGCATGAGGGATAGCAATCAGCCCCAGCATTTT	CASMRDSNQPQHF
NA	TRBV11-3	TRBJ2-7	TRBD1	TGTGCCAGCAGCACACGACAGGGAGTAGGCGAGCAGTACTTC	CASSTRQGVGEQYF
few	TRBV18	TRBJ1-2	TRBD1	TGTGCCAGCTCACCGGTACAGGGGTCGAGGGCCTATGGCTACACCTTC	CASSPVQGSRAYGYTF
NA	TRBV2	TRBJ1-2	NA	TGTGCCAGCAGAGGGACACCATCTCATGGCTACACCTTC	CASRGTPSHGYTF
NA	TRBV20-1	TRBJ1-1	NA	TGCAGTGCTGGGGACTCGTCGGATAACTTT	CSAGDSSDNF
once	TRBV19	TRBJ1-1	NA	TGTGCCAGTAGTCGGGAAAGGGGCACTGAAGCTTTCTTT	CASSRERGTEAFF
NA	TRBV19	TRBJ1-5	NA	TGTGCCAGTAGCGTCCCCTACGTCCAGCCCCAGCATTTT	CASSVPYVQPQHF
once	TRBV18	TRBJ2-3	NA	TGTGCCAGCTCACCCCCCCCCACAGATACGCAGTATTTT	CASSPPPTDTQYF
NA	TRBV19	TRBJ1-3	NA	TGTGCCACCTCGGGGGATGCCCTCTCTGGAAACACCATATATTTT	CATSGDALSGNTIYF
NA	TRBV29-1	TRBJ1-3	TRBD1	TGCAGCGTTGGGGACAGGCTCTCTGGAAACACCATATATTTT	CSVGDRLSGNTIYF
once	TRBV28	TRBJ2-3	NA	TGTGCCAGCAGTTTATGGGGATCTACGCAGTATTTT	CASSLWGSTQYF
NA	TRBV3-1/TRBV3-2	TRBJ1-2	NA	TGTGCCAGCAGCCATCAGTGGTTCTCAACGGGCTCTATCTATGGCTACACCTTC	CASSHQWFSTGSIYGYTF
NA	TRBV9	TRBJ2-3	NA	TGTGCCAGCAGCGTAGTATCGGGCCGAGATACGCAGTATTTT	CASSVVSGRDTQYF
few	TRBV29-1	TRBJ1-2	NA	TGCAGCCTCTGGGGGGGGCATGGCTACACCTTC	CSLWGGHGYTF
NA	TRBV13	TRBJ1-2	TRBD1	TGTGCCAGCAGCCGGAGGGGGGGACAGGATGGCTACACCTTC	CASSRRGGQDGYTF
NA	TRBV7-9	TRBJ1-2	NA	TGTGCCAGCAGCTTAAACGGACCCACTAACTATGGCTACACCTTC	CASSLNGPTNYGYTF
NA	TRBV5-1	TRBJ1-1	NA	TGCGCCAGCAGCTTGTCGGGGTACACTGAAGCTTTCTTT	CASSLSGYTEAFF
NA	TRBV2	TRBJ1-4	NA	TGTGCCAGCACTCTGGCCGGGGGGCTGTTTTTT	CASTLAGGLFF
few	TRBV18	TRBJ2-7	TRBD1	TGTGCCAGCTCACCGAGGGGGCTGTACGAGCAGTACTTC	CASSPRGLYEQYF
NA	TRBV28	TRBJ1-1	NA	TGTGCCAGCAGGGCCCCCCACAGTGAAGCTTTCTTT	CASRAPHSEAFF
NA	TRBV3-1/TRBV3-2	TRBJ1-1	NA	TGTGCCAGCAGCCTACTGTCTGGCGGGAACACTGAAGCTTTCTTT	CASSLLSGGNTEAFF
NA	TRBV3-1/TRBV3-2	TRBJ2-5	TRBD1	TGTGCCAGCAGCCAAGAGGACAGGGAGACCCAGTACTTC	CASSQEDRETQYF
NA	TRBV19	TRBJ1-2	NA	TGTGCCAGTAGTCTTTCAGGAATAAACTATGGCTACACCTTC	CASSLSGINYGYTF
NA	TRBV3-1/TRBV3-2	TRBJ2-7	TRBD1	TGTGCCAGCAGCCAAGTAGGGACAGACCACTACGAGCAGTACTTC	CASSQVGTDHYEQYF
NA	TRBV5-1	TRBJ1-3	NA	TGCGCCAGCAGCTTGGCAGGGAATGGGAGGAACACCATATATTTT	CASSLAGNGRNTIYF
once	TRBV27	TRBJ2-7	TRBD1	TGTGCCAGCAGCTCGATGACAGGGCCCATCGGCGAGCAGTACTTC	CASSSMTGPIGEQYF
NA	TRBV3-1/TRBV3-2	TRBJ1-1	TRBD1	TGTGCCAGTGGACAGGGGGGGAACACTGAAGCTTTCTTT	CASGQGGNTEAFF